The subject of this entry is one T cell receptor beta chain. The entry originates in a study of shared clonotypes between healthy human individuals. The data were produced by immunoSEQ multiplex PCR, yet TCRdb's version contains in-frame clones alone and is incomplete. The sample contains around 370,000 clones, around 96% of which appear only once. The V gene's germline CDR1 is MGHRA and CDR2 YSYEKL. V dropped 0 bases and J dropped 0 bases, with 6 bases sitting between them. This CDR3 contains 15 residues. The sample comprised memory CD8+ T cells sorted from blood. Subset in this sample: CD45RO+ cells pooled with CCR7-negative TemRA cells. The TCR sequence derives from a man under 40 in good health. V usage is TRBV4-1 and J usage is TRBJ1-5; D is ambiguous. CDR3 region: CASSQEEYSNQPQHF. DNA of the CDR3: TGCGCCAGCAGCCAAGAGGAGTATAGCAATCAGCCCCAGCATTTT.